Detailed here is one TCR beta chain. This entry comes from a study of blood T cell repertoires in COVID-19. In the study overall: PBMCs, B-cell-depleted T cells, or T cells provided the cDNA or gDNA that made up the material.

Produced via immunoSEQ multiplex PCR; TCRdb's table is partial and in-frame only. The sample has 110,000 or so clones, more than 70% seen once; the top ten hold more than 5%. This CDR3 has 13 residues. Trimming left V 6 bases short and J 8 bases short, with 16 bases between. Germline-derived CDR1 and CDR2 are MNHEY and SVGAGI. Sequenced: peripheral blood. The chain links TRBV6-5 to TRBJ1-2; the D gene is possibly TRBD1 (5 bases). The clonotype originates from a woman aged 55-70 years with COVID-19, enrolled during active disease. The DNA of the CDR3 is TGTGCCAGCAGCCCCGATGGGGGGGGAGGCTACACCTTC. The encoded protein is CASSPDGGGGYTF.